The rows below give T cell receptor beta chains drawn from one sample of a study of blood T cell repertoires in COVID-19. The method was immunoSEQ multiplex PCR; TCRdb's version includes in-frame clones alone and lacks a portion of them. The table includes 300,000 to 450,000 clones, 80% to 90% detected once. The sequenced sample was peripheral blood. The receptors come from a woman between 25 and 40 years old with COVID-19, enrolled during active disease. Both conserved end residues are part of each CDR3.

TRBV18 CASSPWELGNTGELFF
TRBV4-1 CASSSPGGANTGELFF
TRBV13 CASSLPGLKTYEQYF
TRBV12-3/TRBV12-4 CASLQGFGYTF
TRBV28 CASSLGESEQYF
TRBV18 CASSPEDTQETQYF
TRBV30 CAWMPMGAASGNTIYF
TRBV10-3 CAISSDGGSPLHF
TRBV5-4 CASSPSGRTYNEQFF
TRBV3-1/TRBV3-2 CASSHLLAGYNEQFF
TRBV28 CASSPPRGSSEQYF
TRBV25-1 CASSGTGMNTEAFF
TRBV4-1 CASSQGQRGEKLFF
TRBV15 CATSSDRTGTYQPQHF
TRBV7-6 CASSRQGMGNQPQHF
TRBV4-1 CASSQVIGVTGGGNTIYF
TRBV15 CATSREGGPNQPQHF
TRBV4-3 CASSPRSSDYEQYF
TRBV29-1 CSVEDRGLAVSEQFF
TRBV15 CATSRGPAGGTYTQYF
TRBV6-4 CASRTSFSGLPYEQYF
TRBV3-1/TRBV3-2 CASSQDSYSPRAFF
TRBV21-1 CASTPGTGDDRAFF
TRBV7-2 CASSFLTGELFF
TRBV3-1/TRBV3-2 CASSQRLDRAEFDYEQYF
TRBV2 CASSETGRTRTDTQYF
TRBV27 CASRLAGGSHEQFF
TRBV4-2 CASSQDLGASYGYTF
TRBV9 CASSVVREDTQYF
TRBV9 CASSDLKGLWGTQYF
TRBV19 CASSILSGANVLTF
TRBV7-8 CASSRDKLSGVYEQYF
TRBV2 CASSEPQESYEQYF
TRBV18 CASSRVGRSGETQYF
TRBV9 CASSVATMAGESGYTF
TRBV19 CASSRQGAGDTQYF
TRBV19 CASMGALNEKLFF
TRBV9 CASSARTIATGELFF
TRBV29-1 CSVEGGLNNEQFF
TRBV2 CASSEALGGRVSYEQYF
TRBV6-2/TRBV6-3 CASSVWTNEAFF
TRBV5-1 CASSFDEGAAGNEQFF
TRBV5-1 CASSVTAGLSTDTQYF
TRBV6-5 CASNLGEGTEAFF
TRBV24-1 CATSVPSGEAFF
TRBV7-2 CASSLTGNEQFF
TRBV27 CASNLAGTGFSEQYF
TRBV4-1 CASSQGGRISRGGTEAFF
TRBV10-3 CAISLDLSSYEQYF
TRBV7-3 CASSDRGLAGELFF
TRBV10-3 CAISDGARGQETQYF
TRBV30 CASQDSNYGYTF
TRBV6-5 CASSTTGSGNTIYF
TRBV4-1 CASSQVREVEQFF
TRBV2 CASAGLAGTDTQYF
TRBV28 CASTRGLGRDEQYF